These 17 T cell receptor beta chains were sequenced from one sample in a study of cytomegalovirus exposure and HLA in healthy donors. This PCR relied on a set of 60 Vbeta primers and 13 Jbeta primers. Some clones are missing from TCRdb's copy, which holds only in-frame ones; the method was immunoSEQ multiplex PCR. The sample carries about 160,000 clones, roughly 80% recorded once. The source material was PBMCs. Source of these receptors: a man aged 30-40 years in good health and CMV-seronegative.

Here the CDR3 DNA reads TGCGCCAGCAGTTTAACAGGGGGCACTGAAGCTTTCTTT. Its translation: CASSLTGGTEAFF. The rearrangement links TRBV10-1 to TRBJ1-1; TRBD1 agrees at 8 bases. CDR3 length: 13 amino acids. The germline CDR1 and CDR2 sequences are WNHNN and SYGVQD (reference sequence). Trimming removed 5 bases from V and 4 bases from J; junction bases left unmatched: 3.

The chain has TRBV19 and TRBJ2-6; the D gene is possibly TRBD1 (5 bases). The CDR3 loop spans 17 amino acids. CDR1 and CDR2 from the germline V gene are LNHDA and SQIVND (reference sequence). Trimming cost V 4 bases and J 2 bases, with 15 bases left between them. The CDR3 DNA reads as TGTGCCAGTAGTAATATGGGGCGTGGAGCTGGGGCCAACGTCCTGACTTTC. Its protein product is CASSNMGRGAGANVLTF.

The CDR3 DNA follows: TGTGCCAGCAGCTTACTAGTTATTAATGAGCAGTTCTTC. It is translated as CASSLLVINEQFF. The chain couples TRBV7-6 to TRBJ2-1; D is uncertain. The CDR3 covers 13 residues. V dropped 2 bases and J dropped 7 bases, with 9 bases sitting between them. Germline V CDR1 and CDR2: SGHVS, FNYEAQ.

The CDR3 here is CASSLLGLAGSEQFF. CDR3 sequence (DNA): TGTGCCAGCAGCTTACTCGGACTAGCGGGAAGTGAGCAGTTCTTC. V is TRBV11-2 and J is TRBJ2-1; 12 nucleotides match TRBD2. Germline-derived CDR1 and CDR2 are SGHAT and FQNNGV. V dropped 2 bases and J dropped 9; count of bases not matched to a gene: 5. The CDR3 loop spans 15 amino acids.

The chain has TRBV7-2 and TRBJ2-5; a weak D match, TRBD2 (5 bases). Trimming stripped 2 bases from V and 5 bases from J, with 12 bases between. Germline V gene lookup returns CDR1 SGHTA and CDR2 FQGNSA. The CDR3 sequence is 14 residues long. This chain's CDR3 is CASSLKLSGETQYF. CDR3 sequence (DNA): TGTGCCAGCAGCTTAAAGCTAAGCGGCGAGACCCAGTACTTC.

With respect to this clone: A junction end diverges from the germline sequence, so it may reflect a read error. The rearrangement links TRBV11-3 to TRBJ2-7, with TRBD1 identical over 7 bases. CDR1 and CDR2 from the germline V gene are SGHNT and YENEEA. CDR3 length: 10 amino acids. CDR3 amino acids: CASSSTGYRF. The DNA of the CDR3 is TGTGCCAGCAGCTCGACAGGGTATCGCTTC.

The CDR3 nucleotides are TGTGCCAGCGCGGGGACAGGGATTTATGGCTACACCTTC. It yields the protein CASAGTGIYGYTF. The chain joins TRBV6-5 to TRBJ1-2; the match to TRBD1 covers 9 bases. The CDR3 covers 13 residues. J was trimmed by 5 bases and V by 8 bases; bases with no gene match: 6. Germline CDR1 MNHEY, CDR2 SVGAGI.

V usage is TRBV30 and J usage is TRBJ2-7; maybe TRBD1 (6 bases). Trimming left V 2 bases short and J 4 bases short, with 18 bases between. The CDR3 runs to 15 residues. Germline CDR1 is GTSNPN and CDR2 is SVGIG (reference sequence). The chain's CDR3 is CAWSPQGPPRYEQYF. DNA for the CDR3: TGTGCCTGGAGTCCCCAGGGGCCACCCCGTTACGAGCAGTACTTC.

The genes are TRBV6-5 and TRBJ2-5; tentatively, D is TRBD2 (6 bases). The germline CDR1 and CDR2 sequences are MNHEY and SVGAGI. This CDR3 spans 12 amino acids. Trimming stripped 8 bases from V and 3 bases from J, with 10 bases between. The CDR3 nucleotides are TGTGCCAGCGGAGAGCGGGAAGAGACCCAGTACTTC. Protein sequence: CASGEREETQYF.

V gene TRBV11-2 combines with J gene TRBJ2-1, with D uncertain. V was clipped by 3 bases and J by 1 base, with 10 bases between them. Germline V gene lookup returns CDR1 SGHAT and CDR2 FQNNGV. This CDR3 has 15 residues. Here the CDR3 DNA reads TGTGCCAGCAGCTTCCGGCACAGATCCTACAATGAGCAGTTCTTC. Translating gives CASSFRHRSYNEQFF.

In its sample, this clone was seen once. The chain recombines TRBV28 with TRBJ1-3; D is uncertain. Germline V gene lookup returns CDR1 MDHEN and CDR2 SYDVKM. Between the trimmed V and J ends, which lost 7 bases and 0 bases, there was a span of 10 bases. This CDR3 has 14 amino acids. CDR3 sequence (DNA): TGTGCCAGCATCCTGACTCTCTCTGGAAACACCATATATTTT. Its translation: CASILTLSGNTIYF.

The rearrangement uses TRBV7-6 and TRBJ2-7; 9 bases align to TRBD1. From germline, CDR1 is SGHVS and CDR2 FNYEAQ. V trimming: 1 base; J trimming: 3 bases; junction bases outside the gene matches: 10. This CDR3 contains 17 residues. CDR3 sequence (DNA): TGTGCCAGCAGCTTAGAATCGGGGGGACAGGGACGCTACGAGCAGTACTTC. Residues: CASSLESGGQGRYEQYF. The full variable domain, completed using reference TRBV7-6 and TRBJ2-7, is GAGVSQSPRYKVTKRGQDVALRCDPISGHVSLYWYRQALGQGPEFLTYFNYEAQQDKSGLPNDRFSAERPEGSISTLTIQRTEQRDSAMYRCASSLESGGQGRYEQYFGPGTRLTVT.

This clone was recorded only once. The rearrangement uses TRBV27 and TRBJ2-7; tentatively, D is TRBD2 (6 bases). The germline V gene encodes CDR1 MNHEY and CDR2 SMNVEV (reference sequence). Trimming took off 7 bases at V and 6 bases at J, with 22 bases between the two ends. The CDR3 is made up of 15 amino acids. The CDR3 DNA reads as TGTGCCAGCAACGTGGTGCGGGACCCTTCGGGCGAGCAGTACTTC. This sequence encodes CASNVVRDPSGEQYF.

This chain connects TRBV5-1 to TRBJ2-1, with 7 bases lining up with TRBD2. Trimming cost V 2 bases and J 5 bases; bases outside gene matches: 4. This CDR3 contains 14 residues. Germline V gene sequence: CDR1 SGHRS, CDR2 YFSETQ. CDR3 in amino acids: CASSLKRDDNEQFF. The CDR3 region has the DNA TGCGCCAGCAGCTTAAAGCGGGACGACAATGAGCAGTTCTTC.

This rearrangement joins TRBV27 to TRBJ2-5; TRBD2 aligns across 8 bases. The trim removed 4 bases at V and 0 bases at J, leaving 4 bases unmatched. Germline V CDR1 and CDR2: MNHEY, SMNVEV (reference sequence). The CDR3 has 15 amino acids. CDR3 sequence (DNA): TGTGCCAGCAGTTCTTACGGGGGGGACCAAGAGACCCAGTACTTC. As protein: CASSSYGGDQETQYF.

The V call is TRBV9, the J call TRBJ1-2; no clear D gene. CDR3 length: 11 residues. CDR1 SGDLS and CDR2 YYNGEE come from the germline V gene. V lost 3 bases, J lost 8 bases, and 8 bases lay in between. The CDR3 sequence is CASSEPRGYTF. The CDR3 DNA is TGTGCCAGCAGCGAGCCGCGCGGCTACACCTTC.

The V and J genes are TRBV12-5 and TRBJ1-1, with D maybe TRBD1 (5 bases). Between the trimmed V and J ends, which lost 0 bases and 6 bases, there was a span of 14 bases. Germline V gene lookup returns CDR1 LGHNT and CDR2 FRNRAP. This CDR3 spans 15 amino acids. This CDR3 is CASGLVGLTDSEAFF. The CDR3 DNA follows: TGTGCTAGTGGTTTGGTAGGTTTGACAGATTCTGAAGCTTTCTTT.